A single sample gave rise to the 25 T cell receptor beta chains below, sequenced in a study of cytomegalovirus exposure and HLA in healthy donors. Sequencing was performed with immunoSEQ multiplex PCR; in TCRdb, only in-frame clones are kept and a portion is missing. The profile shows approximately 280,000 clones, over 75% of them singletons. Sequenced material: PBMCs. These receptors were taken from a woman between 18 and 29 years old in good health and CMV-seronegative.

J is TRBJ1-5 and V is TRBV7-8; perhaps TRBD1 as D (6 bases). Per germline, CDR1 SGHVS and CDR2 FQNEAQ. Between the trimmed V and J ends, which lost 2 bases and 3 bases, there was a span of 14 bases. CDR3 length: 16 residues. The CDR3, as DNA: TGTGCCAGCAGCTTAATACCGAGACAGGCCAATCAGCCCCAGCATTTT. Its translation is CASSLIPRQANQPQHF.

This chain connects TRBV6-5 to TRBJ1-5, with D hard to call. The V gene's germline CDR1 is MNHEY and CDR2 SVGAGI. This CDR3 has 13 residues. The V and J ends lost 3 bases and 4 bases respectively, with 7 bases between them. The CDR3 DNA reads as TGTGCCAGCAGTTATAATACTAATCAGCCCCAGCATTTT. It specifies CASSYNTNQPQHF.

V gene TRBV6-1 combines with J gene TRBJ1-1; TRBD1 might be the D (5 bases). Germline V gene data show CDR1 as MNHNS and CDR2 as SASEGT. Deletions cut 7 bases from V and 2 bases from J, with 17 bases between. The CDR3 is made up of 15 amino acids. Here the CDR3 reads CASTLAQGLNTEAFF. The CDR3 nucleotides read TGTGCCAGCACTCTAGCGCAGGGCCTAAACACTGAAGCTTTCTTT.

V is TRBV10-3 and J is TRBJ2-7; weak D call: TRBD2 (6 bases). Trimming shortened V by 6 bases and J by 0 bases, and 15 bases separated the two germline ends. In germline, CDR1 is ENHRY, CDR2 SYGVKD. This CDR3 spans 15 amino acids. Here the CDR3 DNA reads TGTGCCATCAGCGGATCTAGCGTTAGCTCCTACGAGCAGTACTTC. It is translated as CAISGSSVSSYEQYF.

In DNA, the CDR3 is TGTGCCAGCAGTTTCCGTCTAGCGGGTCTTACCTCCTACGAGCAGTACTTC. The encoded protein is CASSFRLAGLTSYEQYF. The V gene is TRBV28, the J gene TRBJ2-7, with 8 nucleotides matching TRBD2. Germline loops: CDR1 MDHEN, CDR2 SYDVKM. The CDR3 is 17 amino acids. V was pared by 3 bases and J by 0 bases, with 10 bases of the junction left unmatched.

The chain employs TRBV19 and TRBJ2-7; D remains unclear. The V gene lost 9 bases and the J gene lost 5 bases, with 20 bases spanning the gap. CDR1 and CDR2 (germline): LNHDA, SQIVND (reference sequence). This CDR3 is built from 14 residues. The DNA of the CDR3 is TGTGCCAGCGCCCAAGACCGACTCGTAGACGAGCAGTACTTC. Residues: CASAQDRLVDEQYF.

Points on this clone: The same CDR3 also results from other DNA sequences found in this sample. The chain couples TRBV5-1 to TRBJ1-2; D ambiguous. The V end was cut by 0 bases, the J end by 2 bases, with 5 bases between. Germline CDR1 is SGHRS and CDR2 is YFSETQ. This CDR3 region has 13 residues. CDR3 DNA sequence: TGCGCCAGCAGCTTGGGGCAGAACTATGGCTACACCTTC. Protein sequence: CASSLGQNYGYTF.

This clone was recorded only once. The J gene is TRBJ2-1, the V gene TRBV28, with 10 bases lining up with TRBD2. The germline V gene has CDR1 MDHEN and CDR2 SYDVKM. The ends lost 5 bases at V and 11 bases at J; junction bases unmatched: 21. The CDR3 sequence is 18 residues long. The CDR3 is CASSTTAQAGGPRHQQFF. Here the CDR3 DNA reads TGTGCCAGCAGTACCACCGCGCAAGCGGGAGGGCCAAGACATCAGCAGTTCTTC.

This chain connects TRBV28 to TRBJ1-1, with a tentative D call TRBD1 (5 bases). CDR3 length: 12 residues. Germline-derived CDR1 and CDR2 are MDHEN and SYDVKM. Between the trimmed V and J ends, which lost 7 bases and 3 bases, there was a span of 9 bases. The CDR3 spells CASTDRHTEAFF. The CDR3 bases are TGTGCCAGCACCGACAGACACACTGAAGCTTTCTTT.

CDR3 sequence: CASSLRGTGANSPLHF. The CDR3 DNA is TGTGCCAGCAGTTTAAGGGGGACAGGGGCTAATTCACCCCTCCACTTT. V usage is TRBV27 and J usage is TRBJ1-6; TRBD1 agrees at 10 bases. Germline lookup yields CDR1 MNHEY and CDR2 SMNVEV (reference sequence). J lost 6 bases, V lost 2 bases, and 4 bases had no gene match. This CDR3 has 16 residues.

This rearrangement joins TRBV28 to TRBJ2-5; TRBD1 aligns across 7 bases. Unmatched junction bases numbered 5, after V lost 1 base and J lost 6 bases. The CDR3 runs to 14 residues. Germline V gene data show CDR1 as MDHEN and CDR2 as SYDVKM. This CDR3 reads CASSLSTGWQTQYF. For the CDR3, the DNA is TGTGCCAGCAGTTTATCGACAGGGTGGCAGACCCAGTACTTC.

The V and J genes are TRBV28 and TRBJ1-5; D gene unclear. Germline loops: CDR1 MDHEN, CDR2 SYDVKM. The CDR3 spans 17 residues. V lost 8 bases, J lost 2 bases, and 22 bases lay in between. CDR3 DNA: TGTGCCAGCCAGGCCCCAGTTTGGGTTTATGGCAATCAGCCCCAGCATTTT. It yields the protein CASQAPVWVYGNQPQHF.

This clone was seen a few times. The CDR3 nucleotides are TGTGCCAGCAGTTACCTTACAGAACATAATTCACCCCTCCACTTT. This translates into CASSYLTEHNSPLHF. The V gene is TRBV6-5, the J gene TRBJ1-6, with D unresolved. The germline V and J ends were trimmed by 2 bases and 5 bases, with 10 bases remaining between them. Germline CDR1 reads MNHEY; CDR2 reads SVGAGI. The CDR3 totals 15 residues.

The DNA for the CDR3 is TGTGCCAGCCAGGGGTTCATTGATGGCGAGCAGTACTTC. The encoded protein is CASQGFIDGEQYF. The chain recombines TRBV7-9 with TRBJ2-7, with D perhaps matching TRBD1 (6 bases). Germline lookup yields CDR1 SEHNR and CDR2 FQNEAQ (reference sequence). The CDR3 covers 13 residues. Trimming shortened V by 8 bases and J by 6 bases, and 17 bases separated the two germline ends.

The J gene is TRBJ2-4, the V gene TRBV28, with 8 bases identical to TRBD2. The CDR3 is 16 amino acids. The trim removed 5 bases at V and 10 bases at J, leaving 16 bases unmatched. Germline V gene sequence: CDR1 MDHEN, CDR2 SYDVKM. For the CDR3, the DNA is TGTGCCAGCAGTCCCGGGGGGGCTCCCCGCCTGGGGATTCAGTACTTC. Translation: CASSPGGAPRLGIQYF.

DNA of the CDR3: TGCGCCAGCAGCTTGGGTGGTTTCGGGAGGGCCGTGGATACGCAGTATTTT. Translation gives CASSLGGFGRAVDTQYF. The chain combines TRBV5-1 with TRBJ2-3, with 8 bases lining up with TRBD2. Germline CDR1 and CDR2: SGHRS and YFSETQ. This CDR3 contains 17 residues. The V segment lost 0 bases and the J segment 6 bases; nucleotides outside the gene matches: 12.

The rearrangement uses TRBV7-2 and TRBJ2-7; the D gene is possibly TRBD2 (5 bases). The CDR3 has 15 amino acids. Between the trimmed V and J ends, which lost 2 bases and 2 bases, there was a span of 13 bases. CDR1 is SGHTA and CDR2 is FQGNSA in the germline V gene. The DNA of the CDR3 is TGTGCCAGCAGCTTATTGGTGGGAGAGGCCTACGAGCAGTACTTC. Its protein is CASSLLVGEAYEQYF.

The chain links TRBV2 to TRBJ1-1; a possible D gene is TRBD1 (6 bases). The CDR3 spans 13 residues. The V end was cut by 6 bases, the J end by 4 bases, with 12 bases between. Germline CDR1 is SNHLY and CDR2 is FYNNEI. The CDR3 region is CASRKQGFTEAFF. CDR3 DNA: TGTGCCAGCAGGAAACAGGGTTTCACTGAAGCTTTCTTT.

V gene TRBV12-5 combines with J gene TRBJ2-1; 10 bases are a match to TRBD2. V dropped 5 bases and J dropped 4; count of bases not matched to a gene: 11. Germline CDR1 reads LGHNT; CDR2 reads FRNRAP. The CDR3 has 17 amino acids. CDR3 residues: CASGPASGRILYNEQFF. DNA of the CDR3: TGTGCTAGTGGTCCCGCTAGCGGGAGAATTCTTTACAATGAGCAGTTCTTC.

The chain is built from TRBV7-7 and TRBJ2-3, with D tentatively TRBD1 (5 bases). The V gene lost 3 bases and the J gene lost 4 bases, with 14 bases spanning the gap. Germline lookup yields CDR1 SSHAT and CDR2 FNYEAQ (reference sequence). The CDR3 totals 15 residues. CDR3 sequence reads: CASSFGAGQSDTQYF. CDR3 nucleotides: TGTGCCAGCAGCTTTGGGGCAGGGCAATCAGATACGCAGTATTTT.

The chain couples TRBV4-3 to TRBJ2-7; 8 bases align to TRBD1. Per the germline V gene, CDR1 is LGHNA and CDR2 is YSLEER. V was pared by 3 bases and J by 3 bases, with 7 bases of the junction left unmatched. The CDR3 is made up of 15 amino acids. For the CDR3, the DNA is TGCGCCAGCAGCCAGGAGGGACAGGAAAGCTACGAGCAGTACTTC. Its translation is CASSQEGQESYEQYF.

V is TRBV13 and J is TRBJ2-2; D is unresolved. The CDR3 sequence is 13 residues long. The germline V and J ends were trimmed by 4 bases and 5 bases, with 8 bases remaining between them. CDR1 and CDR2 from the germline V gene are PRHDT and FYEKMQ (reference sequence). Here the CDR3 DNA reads TGTGCCAGCAGCTGGCCCGGGACCGGGGAGCTGTTTTTT. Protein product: CASSWPGTGELFF.

As DNA, the CDR3 is TGTGCCAGCAGCCAAGGAGGAGGACAGGGGGCCTACAATGAGCAGTTCTTC. Its protein product is CASSQGGGQGAYNEQFF. V and J are TRBV14 and TRBJ2-1; the match to TRBD1 covers 10 bases. CDR3 length: 17 residues. V lost 1 base and J lost 2; bases outside the gene matches: 5. Germline-derived CDR1 and CDR2 are SGHDN and FVKESK.

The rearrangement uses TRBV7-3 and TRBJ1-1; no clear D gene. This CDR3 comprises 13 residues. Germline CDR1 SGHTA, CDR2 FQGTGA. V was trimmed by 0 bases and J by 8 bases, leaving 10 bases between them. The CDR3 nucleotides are TGTGCCAGCAGCTTAACCGGGAGCGGAGAAGCTTTCTTT. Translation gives CASSLTGSGEAFF. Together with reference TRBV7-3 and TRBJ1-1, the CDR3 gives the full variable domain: GAGVSQTPSNKVTEKGKYVELRCDPISGHTALYWYRQSLGQGPEFLIYFQGTGAADDSGLPNDRFFAVRPEGSVSTLKIQRTERGDSAVYLCASSLTGSGEAFFGQGTRLTVV.

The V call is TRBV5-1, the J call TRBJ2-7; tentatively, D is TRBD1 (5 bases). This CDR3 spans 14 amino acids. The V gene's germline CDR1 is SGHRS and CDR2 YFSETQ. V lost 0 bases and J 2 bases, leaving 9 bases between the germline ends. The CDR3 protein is CASSLDDSTYEQYF. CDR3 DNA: TGCGCCAGCAGCTTGGACGACAGCACCTACGAGCAGTACTTC.